One TCR beta chain is described in this entry. TCRdb's copy holds only in-frame clones and misses some; the assay was immunoSEQ multiplex PCR. The table has 250,000 or so clones, 88% seen once. This sample stems from a study of blood T cell repertoires in COVID-19. CDR3 length equals 17 residues. From germline, CDR1 is SGHTA and CDR2 FQGNSA. J was trimmed by 10 bases and V by 5 bases; bases with no gene match: 19. Sequencing was carried out using peripheral blood. This clonotype was obtained from a young woman with COVID-19, enrolled during active disease. The rearrangement links TRBV7-2 to TRBJ2-1; 8 bases line up with TRBD2. The CDR3 bases are TGTGCCAGCAGCCGCCTTCAACTAGGACTAGCATCAAGGGAGCAGTTCTTC. Protein: CASSRLQLGLASREQFF.